A selection of T cell receptor beta chains follows, all from one sample in a study of Graves' ophthalmopathy and Graves' hyperthyroidism. TCRdb called the multiplex PCR reads again in MiXCR, with one record for every CDR3 protein. The table has 560,000 or so distinct CDR3 sequences, approximately 35% seen once. The sample consisted of peripheral blood or thyroid tissue (not recorded which). Receptor source: an adult man with Graves' hyperthyroidism. Each CDR3 is given without its conserved first and last residue. Clone size is not always given. Where it is, it says once, few, many or a class for expanded clones.

V gene: TRBV29-1
clone size: medium-sized
J gene: TRBJ1-2
CDR3 protein: SVTTGASYT

V gene: TRBV5-1
clone size: many
J gene: TRBJ2-7
CDR3 protein: ASSVAAEQY

V gene: TRBV7-9
clone size: few
J gene: TRBJ2-7
CDR3 protein: ASSLKGVSEQY

V gene: TRBV7-9
clone size: many
J gene: TRBJ1-1
CDR3 protein: ASRAGTTEAF

V gene: TRBV7-2
clone size: NA
J gene: TRBJ2-5
CDR3 protein: ASSAAGGQETQY

V gene: TRBV29-1
clone size: NA
J gene: TRBJ1-2
CDR3 protein: SVEHSTGYT

V gene: TRBV11-2
clone size: few
J gene: TRBJ2-5
CDR3 protein: ASSLVPLAGHTQETQY

V gene: TRBV29-1
clone size: many
J gene: TRBJ2-5
CDR3 protein: SVWGTEETQY

V gene: TRBV30
clone size: few
J gene: TRBJ1-1
CDR3 protein: AWSGGQGDNTEAF

V gene: TRBV15
clone size: many
J gene: TRBJ1-4
CDR3 protein: ATSSWEGGKKLF

V gene: TRBV5-6
clone size: NA
J gene: TRBJ2-2
CDR3 protein: ASSLRDRDEQFFGPTTTGELF

V gene: TRBV7-9
clone size: many
J gene: TRBJ1-6
CDR3 protein: ASSLESTGASPLH

V gene: TRBV2
clone size: many
J gene: TRBJ2-7
CDR3 protein: ASSRDTIQEQY

V gene: TRBV5-1
clone size: few
J gene: TRBJ2-2
CDR3 protein: ASSPTGGQNTGELF

V gene: TRBV2
clone size: NA
J gene: TRBJ2-2
CDR3 protein: ASSGDRPTGELF

V gene: TRBV5-5
clone size: many
J gene: TRBJ1-2
CDR3 protein: ASSPRPGHLNYGYT

V gene: TRBV6-5
clone size: NA
J gene: TRBJ1-6
CDR3 protein: ASSRTGPDSPLH

V gene: TRBV20-1
clone size: once
J gene: TRBJ1-1
CDR3 protein: SARGGALTNTEAF

V gene: TRBV2
clone size: once
J gene: TRBJ2-7
CDR3 protein: ASSEADRGDYEQY

V gene: TRBV9
clone size: NA
J gene: TRBJ1-1
CDR3 protein: ASSTTGGTTLNTEAF